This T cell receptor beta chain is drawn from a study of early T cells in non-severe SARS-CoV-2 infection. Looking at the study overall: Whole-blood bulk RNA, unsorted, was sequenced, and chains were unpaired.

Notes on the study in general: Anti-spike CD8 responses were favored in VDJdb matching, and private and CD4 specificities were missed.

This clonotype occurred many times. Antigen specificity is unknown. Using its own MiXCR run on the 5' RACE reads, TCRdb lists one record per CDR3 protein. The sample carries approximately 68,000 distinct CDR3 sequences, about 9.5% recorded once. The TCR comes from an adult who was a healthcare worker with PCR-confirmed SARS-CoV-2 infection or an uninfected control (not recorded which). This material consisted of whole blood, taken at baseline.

The DNA for the CDR3 is TGTGCCAGCAGTGACCACAGGGGGCGGGAGACCCAGTACTTC. It specifies CASSDHRGRETQYF. The chain employs TRBV25-1 and TRBJ2-5, with 9 bases that match TRBD1. CDR1 and CDR2 from the germline V gene are MGHDK and SYGVNS. The CDR3 is made up of 14 amino acids. V lost 3 bases and J lost 5; bases outside the gene matches: 4.